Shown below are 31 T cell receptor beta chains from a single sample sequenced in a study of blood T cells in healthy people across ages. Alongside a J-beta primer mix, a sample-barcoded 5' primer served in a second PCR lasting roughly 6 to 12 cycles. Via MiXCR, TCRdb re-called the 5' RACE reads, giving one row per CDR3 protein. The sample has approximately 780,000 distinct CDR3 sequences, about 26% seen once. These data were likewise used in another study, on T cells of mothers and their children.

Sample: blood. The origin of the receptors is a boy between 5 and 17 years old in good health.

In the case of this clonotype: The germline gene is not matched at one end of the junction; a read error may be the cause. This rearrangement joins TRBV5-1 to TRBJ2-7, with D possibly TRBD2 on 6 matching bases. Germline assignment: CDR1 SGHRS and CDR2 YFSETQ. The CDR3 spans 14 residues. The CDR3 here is CTSSTIGGDYEQYF. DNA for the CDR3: TGCACCAGCAGCACCATCGGCGGGGACTACGAGCAGTACTTC.

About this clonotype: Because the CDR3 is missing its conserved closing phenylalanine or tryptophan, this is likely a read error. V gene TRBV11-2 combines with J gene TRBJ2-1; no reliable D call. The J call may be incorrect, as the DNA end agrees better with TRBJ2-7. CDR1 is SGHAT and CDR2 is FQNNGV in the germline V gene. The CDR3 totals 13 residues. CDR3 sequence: CASSLGQVYEQYL. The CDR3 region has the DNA TGTGCCAGCAGCTTAGGCCAGGTCTACGAGCAGTACTTA.

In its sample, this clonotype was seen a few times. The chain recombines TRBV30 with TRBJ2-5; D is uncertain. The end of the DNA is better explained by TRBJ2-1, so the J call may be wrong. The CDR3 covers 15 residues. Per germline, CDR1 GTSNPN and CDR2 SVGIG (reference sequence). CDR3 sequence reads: CAWSPDSFGHNEQFF. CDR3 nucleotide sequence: TGTGCCTGGAGTCCAGACTCCTTCGGCCACAATGAGCAGTTCTTC.

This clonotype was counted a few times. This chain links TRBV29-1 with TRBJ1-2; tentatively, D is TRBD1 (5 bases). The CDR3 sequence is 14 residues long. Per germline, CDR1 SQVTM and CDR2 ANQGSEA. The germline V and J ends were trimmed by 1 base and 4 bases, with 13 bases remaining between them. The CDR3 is CSVEGRQTSYGYTF. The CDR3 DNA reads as TGCAGCGTTGAAGGGAGACAGACCTCCTATGGCTACACCTTC. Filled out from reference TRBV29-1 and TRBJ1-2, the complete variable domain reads SAVISQKPSRDICQRGTSLTIQCQVDSQVTMMFWYRQQPGQSLTLIATANQGSEATYESGFVIDKFPISRPNLTFSTLTVSNMSPEDSSIYLCSVEGRQTSYGYTFGSGTRLTVV.

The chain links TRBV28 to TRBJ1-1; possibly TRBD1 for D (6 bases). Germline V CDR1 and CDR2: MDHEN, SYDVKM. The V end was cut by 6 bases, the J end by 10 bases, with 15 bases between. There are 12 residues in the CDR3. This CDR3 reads CASRSGGARAFF. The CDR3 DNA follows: TGTGCCAGCAGGTCGGGGGGGGCTCGAGCTTTCTTT.

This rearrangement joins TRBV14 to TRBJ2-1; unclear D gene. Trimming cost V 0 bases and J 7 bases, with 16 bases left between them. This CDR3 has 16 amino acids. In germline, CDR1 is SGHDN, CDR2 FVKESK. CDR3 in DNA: TGTGCCAGCAGCCAAGAACCCCGCAAGGGCAAAAATGAGCAGTTCTTC. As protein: CASSQEPRKGKNEQFF.

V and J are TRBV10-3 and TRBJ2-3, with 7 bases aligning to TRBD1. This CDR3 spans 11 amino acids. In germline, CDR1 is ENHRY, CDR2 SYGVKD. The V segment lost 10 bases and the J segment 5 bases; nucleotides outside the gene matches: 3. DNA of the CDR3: TGTGCCACCACAGGGGAAGATACGCAGTATTTT. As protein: CATTGEDTQYF.

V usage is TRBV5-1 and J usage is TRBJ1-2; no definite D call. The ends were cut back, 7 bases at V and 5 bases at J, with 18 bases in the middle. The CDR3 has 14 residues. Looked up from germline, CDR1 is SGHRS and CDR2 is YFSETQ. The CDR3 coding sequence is TGCGCCAGCGCCCTTCACGACCAAGGGTATGGCTACACCTTC. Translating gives CASALHDQGYGYTF.

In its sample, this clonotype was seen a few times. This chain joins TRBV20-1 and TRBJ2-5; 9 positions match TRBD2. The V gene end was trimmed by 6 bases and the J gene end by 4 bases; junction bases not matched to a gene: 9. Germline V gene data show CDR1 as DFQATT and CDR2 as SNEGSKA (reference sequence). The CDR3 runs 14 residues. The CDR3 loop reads CSALAGALGETQYF. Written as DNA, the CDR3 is TGCAGTGCATTAGCGGGGGCCCTGGGAGAGACCCAGTACTTC.

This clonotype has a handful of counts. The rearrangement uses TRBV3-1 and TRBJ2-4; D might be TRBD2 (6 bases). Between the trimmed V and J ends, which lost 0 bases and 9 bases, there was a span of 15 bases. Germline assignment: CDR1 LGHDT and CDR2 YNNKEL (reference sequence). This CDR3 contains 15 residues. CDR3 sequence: CASSQDLGLSGIQYF. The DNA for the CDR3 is TGTGCCAGCAGCCAAGATCTTGGCCTTAGCGGCATTCAGTACTTC.

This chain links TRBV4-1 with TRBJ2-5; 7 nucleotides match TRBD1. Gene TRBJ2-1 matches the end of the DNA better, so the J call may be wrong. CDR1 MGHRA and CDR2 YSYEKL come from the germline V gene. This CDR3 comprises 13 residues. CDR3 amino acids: CASSQRQGNEQFF. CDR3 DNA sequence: TGCGCCAGCAGCCAACGACAGGGCAATGAGCAGTTCTTC.

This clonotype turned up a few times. The CDR3 loop reads CASTLRGGETEAFF. As DNA, the CDR3 is TGTGCCAGCACTCTCAGAGGAGGGGAAACTGAAGCTTTCTTT. The chain employs TRBV2 and TRBJ1-1; D is possibly TRBD1 (5 bases). The CDR3 length is 14 residues. The germline V gene has CDR1 SNHLY and CDR2 FYNNEI. Trimming shortened V by 7 bases and J by 5 bases, and 17 bases separated the two germline ends.

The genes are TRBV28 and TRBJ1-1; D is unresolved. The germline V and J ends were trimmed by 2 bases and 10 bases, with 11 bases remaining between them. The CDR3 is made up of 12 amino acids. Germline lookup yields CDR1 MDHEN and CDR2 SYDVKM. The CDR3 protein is CASSLGTSRAFF. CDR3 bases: TGTGCCAGCAGTTTAGGCACCTCCCGAGCTTTCTTT.

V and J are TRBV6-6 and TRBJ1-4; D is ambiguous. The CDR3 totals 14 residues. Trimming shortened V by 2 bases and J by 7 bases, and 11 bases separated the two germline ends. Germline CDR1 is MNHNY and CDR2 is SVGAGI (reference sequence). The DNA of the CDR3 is TGTGCCAGCAGTTACGTGACGGGAGGTGAAAAACTGTTTTTT. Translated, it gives CASSYVTGGEKLFF.

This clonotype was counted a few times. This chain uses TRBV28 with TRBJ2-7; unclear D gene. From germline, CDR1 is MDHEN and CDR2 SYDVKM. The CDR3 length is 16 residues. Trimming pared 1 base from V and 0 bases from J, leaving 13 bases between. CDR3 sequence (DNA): TGTGCCAGCAGTTTATTACCTGGGCTGTCCTCCTACGAGCAGTACTTC. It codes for CASSLLPGLSSYEQYF.

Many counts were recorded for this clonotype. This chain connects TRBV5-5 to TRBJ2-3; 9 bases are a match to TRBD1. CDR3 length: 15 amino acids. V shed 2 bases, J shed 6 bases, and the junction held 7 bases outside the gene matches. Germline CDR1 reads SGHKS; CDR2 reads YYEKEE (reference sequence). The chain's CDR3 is CASSLTGGRGDTQYF. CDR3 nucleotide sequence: TGTGCCAGCAGCTTAACAGGGGGCCGCGGTGATACGCAGTATTTT.

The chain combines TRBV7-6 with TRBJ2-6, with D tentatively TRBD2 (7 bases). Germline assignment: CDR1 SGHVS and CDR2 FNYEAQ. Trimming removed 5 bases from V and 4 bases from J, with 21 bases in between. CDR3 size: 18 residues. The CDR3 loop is CASSPGSIRGAGANVLTF. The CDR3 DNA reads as TGTGCCAGCAGCCCAGGATCAATCCGGGGGGCCGGGGCCAACGTCCTGACTTTC.

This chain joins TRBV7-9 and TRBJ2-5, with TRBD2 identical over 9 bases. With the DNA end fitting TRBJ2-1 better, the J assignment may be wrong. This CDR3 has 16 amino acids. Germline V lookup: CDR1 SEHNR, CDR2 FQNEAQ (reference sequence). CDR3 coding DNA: TGTGCCAGCAGCTTAAGAAGGCGGGGGGGTGTCTATGAGCAGTTCTTC. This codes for CASSLRRRGGVYEQFF.

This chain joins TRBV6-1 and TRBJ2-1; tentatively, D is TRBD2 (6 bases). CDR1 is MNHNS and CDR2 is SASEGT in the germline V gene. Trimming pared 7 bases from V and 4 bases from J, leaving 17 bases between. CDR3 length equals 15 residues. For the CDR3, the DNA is TGTGCCAGCACCCCGGGACTGGCCTCGTACAATGAGCAGTTCTTC. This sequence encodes CASTPGLASYNEQFF.

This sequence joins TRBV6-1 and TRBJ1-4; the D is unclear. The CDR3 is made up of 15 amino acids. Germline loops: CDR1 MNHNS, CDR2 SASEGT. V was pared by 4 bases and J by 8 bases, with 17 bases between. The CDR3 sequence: CASSARPWEEEKLFF. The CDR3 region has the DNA TGTGCCAGCAGTGCTAGACCCTGGGAGGAGGAAAAACTGTTTTTT.

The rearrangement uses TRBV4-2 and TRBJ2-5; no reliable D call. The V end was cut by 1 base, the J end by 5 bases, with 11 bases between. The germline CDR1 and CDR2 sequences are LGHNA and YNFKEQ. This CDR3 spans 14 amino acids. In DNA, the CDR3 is TGTGCCAGCAGCCAAGTGGCCGACGGGGAGACCCAGTACTTC. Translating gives CASSQVADGETQYF.

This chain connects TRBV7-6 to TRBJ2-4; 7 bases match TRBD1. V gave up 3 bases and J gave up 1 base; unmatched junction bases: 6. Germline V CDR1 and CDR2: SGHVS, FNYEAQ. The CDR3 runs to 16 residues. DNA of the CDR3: TGTGCCAGCAGCTTGGGGTTGGACAGGGCCAAAAACATTCAGTACTTC. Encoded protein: CASSLGLDRAKNIQYF.

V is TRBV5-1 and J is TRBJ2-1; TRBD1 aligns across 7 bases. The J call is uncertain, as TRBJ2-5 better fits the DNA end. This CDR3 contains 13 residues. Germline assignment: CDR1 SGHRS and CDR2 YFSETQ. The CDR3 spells CASSSWDSQTQYF. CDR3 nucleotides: TGCGCCAGCAGTTCCTGGGACAGTCAGACCCAGTACTTC.

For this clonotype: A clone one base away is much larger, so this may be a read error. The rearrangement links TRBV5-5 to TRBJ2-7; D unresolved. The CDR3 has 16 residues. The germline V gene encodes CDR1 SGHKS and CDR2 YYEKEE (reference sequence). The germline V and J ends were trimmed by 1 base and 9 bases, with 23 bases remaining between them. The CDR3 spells CASSLKRLGHADAQYF. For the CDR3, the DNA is TGTGCCAGCAGCTTGAAACGGCTCGGGCATGCGGACGCGCAGTACTTC.

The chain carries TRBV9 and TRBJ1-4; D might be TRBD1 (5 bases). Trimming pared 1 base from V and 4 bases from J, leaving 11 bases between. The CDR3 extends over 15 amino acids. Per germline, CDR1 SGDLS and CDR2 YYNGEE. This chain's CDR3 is CASSVSGAFNEKLFF. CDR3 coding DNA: TGTGCCAGCAGCGTATCTGGGGCCTTTAATGAAAAACTGTTTTTT. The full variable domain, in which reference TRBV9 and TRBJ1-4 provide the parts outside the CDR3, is DSGVTQTPKHLITATGQRVTLRCSPRSGDLSVYWYQQSLDQGLQFLIQYYNGEERAKGNILERFSAQQFPDLHSELNLSSLELGDSALYFCASSVSGAFNEKLFFGSGTQLSVL.

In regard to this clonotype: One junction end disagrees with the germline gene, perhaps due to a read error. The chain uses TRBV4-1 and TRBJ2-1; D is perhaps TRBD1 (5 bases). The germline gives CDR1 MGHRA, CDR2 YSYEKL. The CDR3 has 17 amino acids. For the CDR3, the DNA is TGCGCCAGCAGCCCATGGGGCTCGGCTAGTCTTTCCGATGATCAGTTCTTC. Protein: CASSPWGSASLSDDQFF.

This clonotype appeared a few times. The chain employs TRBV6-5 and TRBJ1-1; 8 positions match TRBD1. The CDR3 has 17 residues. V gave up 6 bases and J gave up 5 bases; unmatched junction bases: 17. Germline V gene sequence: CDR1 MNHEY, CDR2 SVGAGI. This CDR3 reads CASSYMSRRGRRTEAFF. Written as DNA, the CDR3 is TGTGCCAGCAGCTACATGTCCCGCAGGGGGCGCAGGACTGAAGCTTTCTTT.

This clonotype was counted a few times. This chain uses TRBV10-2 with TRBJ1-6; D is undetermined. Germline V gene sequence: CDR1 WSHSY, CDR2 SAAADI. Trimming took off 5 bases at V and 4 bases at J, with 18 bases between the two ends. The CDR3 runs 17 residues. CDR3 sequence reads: CASSSVGKTTYNSPLHF. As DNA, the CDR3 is TGCGCCAGCAGTAGTGTGGGAAAGACAACTTATAATTCACCCCTCCACTTT.

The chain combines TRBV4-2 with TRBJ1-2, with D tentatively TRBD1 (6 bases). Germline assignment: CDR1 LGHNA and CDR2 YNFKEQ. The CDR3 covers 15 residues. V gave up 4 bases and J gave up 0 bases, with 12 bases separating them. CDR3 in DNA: TGTGCCAGCAGCCCCCACAGGGAATCTAACTATGGCTACACCTTC. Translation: CASSPHRESNYGYTF.

The CDR3 nucleotides read TGTGCCAGCAGTTACTATTGGGAGCAGTACTTC. This codes for CASSYYWEQYF. The rearrangement joins TRBV28 to TRBJ2-7; D not certain. Germline V gene lookup returns CDR1 MDHEN and CDR2 SYDVKM. The CDR3 totals 11 residues. V was cut by 4 bases and J by 7 bases, with 8 bases left in between.

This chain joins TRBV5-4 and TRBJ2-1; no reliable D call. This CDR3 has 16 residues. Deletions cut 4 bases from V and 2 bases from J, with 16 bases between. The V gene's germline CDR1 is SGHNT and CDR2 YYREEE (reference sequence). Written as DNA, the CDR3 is TGTGCCAGCAGCGACGGCAGTGAGAGCCCCTACAATGAGCAGTTCTTC. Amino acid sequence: CASSDGSESPYNEQFF.